The present T cell receptor (beta chain) was sequenced within a study of shared clonotypes between healthy human individuals. In the study overall: Each donor contributed plates that comprised three CD4 naive, three CD4 memory, two CD8 naive and one CD8 memory. Points from the study as a whole: The study sampled only blood, and tissue repertoires likely differ.

With regard to this clone: Its antigen is undetermined.

Libraries were prepared by immunoSEQ multiplex PCR; TCRdb keeps only in-frame clonotypes and omits some of them. The table records 2 million to 3 million clones, approximately 93% of them present only once. This clonotype was obtained from a man between 18 and 35 years old in good health. Some clones in this sample may be carry-over from other donors' samples. The sequencing sample was made of naive CD4+ T cells from PBMCs. Subset denoted: CD45RA+ positively selected.

The DNA for the CDR3 is TGTGCCAGCAGCTTGGGACGCTCTGGGCCAGATACGCAGTATTTT. Translated: CASSLGRSGPDTQYF. The V and J genes are TRBV5-4 and TRBJ2-3; no definite D call. The CDR3 sequence is 15 residues long. Germline V gene sequence: CDR1 SGHNT, CDR2 YYREEE (reference sequence). V lost 0 bases, J lost 4 bases, and 12 bases lay in between.